This entry describes one TCR beta chain. Its target is unknown. Sample time point: blood 4 weeks post-SBRT, at nephrectomy. As to treatment: 15 Gy SBRT to primary tumor, nephrectomy 4 weeks later. Nephrectomy followed 15 Gy stereotactic body radiation by 4 weeks. The patient's renal cell carcinoma had clear cell pathology. These data originate in a study of radiation and T cells in renal cell carcinoma. Study-wide points: Without pretreatment biopsies, baseline tumor clonotype presence was undetermined.

Libraries were prepared by immunoSEQ multiplex PCR; TCRdb keeps only in-frame clonotypes and omits some of them. This sample carries under 200,000 clones, around 89% of them seen once, and the ten largest clones take about 11%. Per germline, CDR1 SQVTM and CDR2 ANQGSEA. Trimming took 5 bases from V and 6 from J, leaving 13 bases between them. This CDR3 has 12 amino acids. The J gene is TRBJ1-2, the V gene TRBV29-1; maybe TRBD1 (6 bases). Material: blood, obtained from a patient whose treatment included radiotherapy and nephrectomy. The receptor was isolated from a woman aged 50 to 60 with renal cell carcinoma. The CDR3 here is CSVPDRGDGYTF. In DNA, the CDR3 is TGCAGCGTTCCGGATAGGGGGGATGGCTACACCTTC.